A selection of T cell receptor beta chains follows, all from one sample in a study of neurological immune-mediated disorders. TCRdb called the 5' RACE reads again in MiXCR, with one record for every CDR3 protein. The sample holds approximately 84,000 distinct CDR3 sequences; approximately 4.3% are singletons and the top ten take roughly 5.6%. The sample was PBMCs. The receptor set was obtained from a woman aged 60 to 75 with multiple sclerosis. CDR3s leave out the opening cysteine and the closing phenylalanine or tryptophan.

V | CDR3
TRBV12-3/TRBV12-4 | ASAIGTSGFRETQY
TRBV7-6 | ASSLGQTRNSPLH
TRBV12-3/TRBV12-4 | ASRRTVLR
TRBV20-1 | SASWGRYSNQPQH
TRBV20-1 | SARTGGNNSPLH
TRBV4-1 | ASSQGDRAYEQY
TRBV5-1 | ASSFAEETQY
TRBV20-1 | SARKSGGRGNEQF
TRBV12-3/TRBV12-4 | ASSLGQGAAYEQY
TRBV10-3 | AIRGAGYEQY